The rows below give T cell receptor beta chains drawn from one sample of a study of T cell responses to AZD1222 COVID-19 vaccine. Sequenced by immunoSEQ multiplex PCR; TCRdb stores in-frame clones only, minus some. The data hold under 150,000 clones, with roughly 84% observed a single time. The sequencing used peripheral blood, collected 28 days after the second AZD1222 dose. These receptors came from an adult who received the AZD1222 COVID-19 vaccine. Both conserved end residues are part of each CDR3. D genes are given only for firm matches. Clone size is shown for a subset of rows, as once, few, many or a class of expanded clone.

clone size: .; D gene: .; J gene: TRBJ1-5; V gene: TRBV6-2/TRBV6-3; CDR3 protein: CASSYRVDQPQHF; CDR3 DNA: TGTGCCAGCAGTTACCGGGTGGACCAGCCCCAGCATTTT
clone size: .; D gene: .; J gene: TRBJ1-1; V gene: TRBV18; CDR3 protein: CASSTGTPEAFF; CDR3 DNA: TGTGCCAGCTCAACGGGGACACCTGAAGCTTTCTTT
clone size: .; D gene: TRBD1; J gene: TRBJ1-3; V gene: TRBV7-2; CDR3 protein: CASSPRQGASGNTIYF; CDR3 DNA: TGTGCCAGCAGCCCCCGACAGGGGGCTTCTGGAAACACCATATATTTT
clone size: .; D gene: .; J gene: TRBJ1-4; V gene: TRBV21-1; CDR3 protein: CARRATNEKLFF; CDR3 DNA: TGTGCCCGGAGGGCAACTAATGAAAAACTGTTTTTT
clone size: .; D gene: TRBD1; J gene: TRBJ1-2; V gene: TRBV3-1/TRBV3-2; CDR3 protein: CASSFLGQGGYGYTF; CDR3 DNA: TGTGCCAGCAGCTTCCTCGGACAGGGGGGCTATGGCTACACCTTC
clone size: .; D gene: .; J gene: TRBJ1-1; V gene: TRBV6-5; CDR3 protein: CASSYEGDTEAFF; CDR3 DNA: TGTGCCAGCAGTTACGAGGGTGACACTGAAGCTTTCTTT
clone size: .; D gene: TRBD1; J gene: TRBJ1-5; V gene: TRBV27; CDR3 protein: CASSSQGFSNQPQHF; CDR3 DNA: TGTGCCAGCAGTTCACAGGGGTTTAGCAATCAGCCCCAGCATTTT
clone size: .; D gene: .; J gene: TRBJ2-5; V gene: TRBV9; CDR3 protein: CASSAGPVSRSQETQYF; CDR3 DNA: TGTGCCAGCAGCGCGGGACCCGTGAGTCGGAGTCAAGAGACCCAGTACTTC
clone size: .; D gene: .; J gene: TRBJ1-1; V gene: TRBV27; CDR3 protein: CASRTKNTEAFF; CDR3 DNA: TGTGCCAGCAGAACGAAGAACACTGAAGCTTTCTTT
clone size: .; D gene: .; J gene: TRBJ1-6; V gene: TRBV27; CDR3 protein: CASSVSFGPYSPLHF; CDR3 DNA: TGTGCCAGCAGTGTTTCATTTGGGCCGTATTCACCCCTCCACTTT
clone size: .; D gene: .; J gene: TRBJ1-5; V gene: TRBV19; CDR3 protein: CASSIDRVQPQHF; CDR3 DNA: TGTGCCAGTAGTATAGATCGGGTTCAGCCCCAGCATTTT
clone size: .; D gene: TRBD1; J gene: TRBJ1-6; V gene: TRBV19; CDR3 protein: CASSMDRGPGNSPLHF; CDR3 DNA: TGTGCCAGTAGTATGGACAGGGGGCCGGGGAATTCACCCCTCCACTTT
clone size: .; D gene: .; J gene: TRBJ1-1; V gene: TRBV6-5; CDR3 protein: CASSYSGENTEAFF; CDR3 DNA: TGTGCCAGCAGTTACTCCGGGGAGAACACTGAAGCTTTCTTT
clone size: .; D gene: .; J gene: TRBJ1-3; V gene: TRBV7-9; CDR3 protein: CASSLAGGGNTIYF; CDR3 DNA: TGTGCCAGCAGCTTAGCGGGAGGAGGAAACACCATATATTTT
clone size: .; D gene: .; J gene: TRBJ2-5; V gene: TRBV18; CDR3 protein: CASSDGSGGGGETQYF; CDR3 DNA: TGTGCCAGCTCGGACGGCTCGGGGGGCGGAGGAGAGACCCAGTACTTC
clone size: .; D gene: .; J gene: TRBJ2-7; V gene: TRBV27; CDR3 protein: CASSHEGAGEQYF; CDR3 DNA: TGTGCCAGCAGCCACGAGGGGGCGGGAGAGCAGTACTTC
clone size: .; D gene: TRBD2; J gene: TRBJ2-2; V gene: TRBV4-3; CDR3 protein: CASSQGAAGGPGGELFF; CDR3 DNA: TGCGCCAGCAGCCAAGGGGCTGCGGGGGGGCCGGGCGGGGAGCTGTTTTTT
clone size: .; D gene: .; J gene: TRBJ1-1; V gene: TRBV11-3; CDR3 protein: CARLIGQGGSEAFF; CDR3 DNA: TGTGCCAGACTCATCGGGCAGGGCGGCTCTGAAGCTTTCTTT
clone size: .; D gene: .; J gene: TRBJ2-1; V gene: TRBV18; CDR3 protein: CASSPPGYNEQFF; CDR3 DNA: TGTGCCAGCTCACCACCAGGGTACAATGAGCAGTTCTTC
clone size: .; D gene: .; J gene: TRBJ2-3; V gene: TRBV25-1; CDR3 protein: CASSTADTQYF; CDR3 DNA: TGTGCCAGCAGTACTGCAGATACGCAGTATTTT
clone size: once; D gene: TRBD2; J gene: TRBJ2-1; V gene: TRBV19; CDR3 protein: CASSIAGGRTSHKFF; CDR3 DNA: TGTGCCAGTAGTATAGCGGGGGGGAGGACTAGCCATAAGTTCTTC